What follows are 19 T cell receptor beta chains derived from one specimen sequenced in a study of neurological immune-mediated disorders. Time point specified: technical triplicate 3. Via MiXCR, TCRdb re-called the 5' RACE reads, giving one row per CDR3 protein. The sample records approximately 28,000 distinct CDR3 sequences, approximately 16% being singletons. The sample was CD4+ T cells from blood. The receptors here all came from a female donor with HTLV-1-associated myelopathy (HAM/TSP).

This clonotype appeared many times. This chain connects TRBV15 to TRBJ1-2, with D possibly being TRBD1 (6 bases). V was trimmed by 5 bases and J by 3 bases, leaving 13 bases between them. The CDR3 is made up of 14 amino acids. Germline CDR1 and CDR2: LNHNV and YYDKDF (reference sequence). The CDR3 loop reads CATSPERGYYGYTF. The CDR3 region has the DNA TGTGCCACCAGCCCCGAGAGGGGGTACTATGGCTACACCTTC. Full variable domain (outside the CDR3, taken from reference TRBV15 and TRBJ1-2): DAMVIQNPRYQVTQFGKPVTLSCSQTLNHNVMYWYQQKSSQAPKLLFHYYDKDFNNEADTPDNFQSRRPNTSFCFLDIRSPGLGDTAMYLCATSPERGYYGYTFGSGTRLTVV.

There are many counts of this clonotype. The chain uses TRBV7-9 and TRBJ2-4; tentatively, D is TRBD1 or TRBD2 (6 bases each). The ends were cut back, 5 bases at V and 8 bases at J, with 16 bases in the middle. The CDR3 covers 14 residues. Germline loops: CDR1 SEHNR, CDR2 FQNEAQ (reference sequence). In nucleotides, the CDR3 is TGTGCCAGCAGCCCAGAGGGGGGAGCGGACATTCAGTACTTC. It codes for CASSPEGGADIQYF.

This clonotype was seen ten or more times. The CDR3 sequence: CSARALAGPETQYF. In DNA form, the CDR3 reads TGCAGTGCTAGGGCCCTAGCGGGACCAGAGACCCAGTACTTC. The V and J genes are TRBV20-1 and TRBJ2-5; 9 bases are shared with TRBD2. With 3 bases clipped from V and 4 bases from J, the junction kept 6 bases outside the gene matches. The CDR3 has 14 residues. Per germline, CDR1 DFQATT and CDR2 SNEGSKA (reference sequence).

This clonotype came up many times. This chain joins TRBV4-3 and TRBJ1-2, with D tentatively TRBD1 (5 bases). Trimming took 0 bases from V and 5 from J, leaving 13 bases between them. CDR1 and CDR2 from the germline V gene are LGHNA and YSLEER. This CDR3 region has 15 residues. The CDR3 loop is CASSQDTVGLYGYTF. DNA for the CDR3: TGCGCCAGCAGCCAAGATACAGTGGGGCTTTATGGCTACACCTTC.

This clonotype was recorded a few times. The rearrangement links TRBV4-3 to TRBJ1-6, with D perhaps matching TRBD1 (5 bases). The CDR3 totals 15 residues. With 7 bases removed from V and 7 bases from J, the gap between germline ends came to 17 bases. The germline V gene encodes CDR1 LGHNA and CDR2 YSLEER. The DNA of the CDR3 is TGCGCCAGCACAGCCTCTTCACAGGAAAATTCACCCCTCCACTTT. Translation gives CASTASSQENSPLHF.

The sample holds many counts of this clonotype. The gene calls are TRBV7-3 and TRBJ2-7; either TRBD1 or TRBD2 may supply D (6 bases each). Trimming cost V 1 base and J 7 bases, with 11 bases left between them. Germline V gives CDR1 SGHTA, CDR2 FQGTGA. CDR3 length: 13 amino acids. CDR3 region: CASSLILGGEQYF. DNA of the CDR3: TGTGCCAGCAGCTTAATACTAGGGGGGGAGCAGTACTTC.

This sequence joins TRBV7-9 and TRBJ2-5; D uncertain. The CDR3 runs 12 residues. Germline-derived CDR1 and CDR2 are SEHNR and FQNEAQ (reference sequence). The CDR3 DNA is TGTGCAAGAAGCTCGACGCAAGAGACCCAGTACTTC. It yields the protein CARSSTQETQYF.

This clonotype was found many times. This CDR3 reads CSARTEGQYNSPLHF. The CDR3 DNA reads TGCAGTGCTAGAACTGAGGGACAGTATAATTCACCCCTCCACTTT. The chain joins TRBV20-1 to TRBJ1-6; 7 bases line up with TRBD1. Trimming cost V 2 bases and J 4 bases; bases outside gene matches: 5. Germline V lookup: CDR1 DFQATT, CDR2 SNEGSKA (reference sequence). The CDR3 spans 15 residues.

This clonotype was picked up many times. The gene calls are TRBV2 and TRBJ2-1, with D perhaps matching TRBD2 (5 bases). This CDR3 is built from 13 residues. V shed 6 bases and J shed 5 bases, with 11 bases lying between them. The germline V gene encodes CDR1 SNHLY and CDR2 FYNNEI. CDR3 loop: CASREDWDNEQFF. As DNA, the CDR3 is TGTGCCAGCAGGGAGGACTGGGACAATGAGCAGTTCTTC.

The chain employs TRBV7-6 and TRBJ2-5, with a weak D call TRBD1 (6 bases). V was pared by 6 bases and J by 3 bases, with 17 bases between. The CDR3 is 15 residues long. Germline CDR1 and CDR2: SGHVS and FNYEAQ. CDR3 coding DNA: TGTGCCAGCAGACCTTTACAGGGTTTGAAAGAGACCCAGTACTTC. This encodes CASRPLQGLKETQYF.

This clonotype was picked up many times. The J gene is TRBJ1-4, the V gene TRBV12-3 or TRBV12-4; 9 nucleotides align to TRBD1. Trimming took 5 bases from V and 10 from J; bases not matched to a gene: 8. The CDR3 covers 14 residues. The CDR3 coding sequence is TGTGCCAGCAGTACGGACAGGGGTAAAGGAAAACTGTTTTTT. Amino acids: CASSTDRGKGKLFF.

The chain uses TRBV5-1 and TRBJ2-6; TRBD1 is a possible D gene (5 bases). Trimming shortened V by 0 bases and J by 4 bases, and 8 bases separated the two germline ends. The germline V gene has CDR1 SGHRS and CDR2 YFSETQ. The CDR3 loop spans 15 amino acids. For the CDR3, the DNA is TGCGCCAGCAGCTTGGAAGGGGTAGGGGCCAACGTCCTGACTTTC. Translated: CASSLEGVGANVLTF.

The table lists this clonotype with many counts. This rearrangement joins TRBV12-3 or TRBV12-4 to TRBJ2-2, with D perhaps matching TRBD1 (6 bases). The CDR3 is 16 amino acids. Between the trimmed V and J ends, which lost 1 base and 4 bases, there was a span of 13 bases. CDR3 sequence: CASSLESGVGTGELFF. For the CDR3, the DNA is TGTGCCAGCAGTTTAGAGTCAGGGGTGGGCACCGGGGAGCTGTTTTTT.

This clonotype appeared many times. The rearrangement joins TRBV6-6 to TRBJ2-1; D gene uncertain. Trimming removed 5 bases from V and 10 bases from J, with 15 bases in between. The germline V gene encodes CDR1 MNHNY and CDR2 SVGAGI (reference sequence). The CDR3 contains 13 residues. In DNA, the CDR3 is TGTGCCAGCAGTGTCCTTGGTGTAGGGGAGCAGTTCTTC. Its translation: CASSVLGVGEQFF.

The chain links TRBV5-1 to TRBJ2-2; TRBD1 agrees at 7 bases. The CDR3 has 16 amino acids. The germline V gene has CDR1 SGHRS and CDR2 YFSETQ. V was pared by 0 bases and J by 3 bases, with 5 bases of the junction left unmatched. The CDR3 coding sequence is TGCGCCAGCAGCTTGGCCCTGACAGGGCACACCGGGGAGCTGTTTTTT. Translated: CASSLALTGHTGELFF.

Note on this clonotype: Sequence at one end of the junction differs from germline and may be a read error. The chain uses TRBV7-9 and TRBJ2-5; a weak D match, TRBD2 (6 bases). Germline loops: CDR1 SEHNR, CDR2 FQNEAQ (reference sequence). This CDR3 contains 15 residues. CDR3 loop: CASSLTGPWGETKYF. The CDR3 coding sequence is TGTGCCAGCAGCTTAACGGGACCCTGGGGGGAGACCAAGTACTTC.

This clonotype appeared many times. The V call is TRBV27, the J call TRBJ2-5, with D possibly matching TRBD2 (5 bases). V was trimmed by 0 bases and J by 5 bases, leaving 10 bases between them. Per germline, CDR1 MNHEY and CDR2 SMNVEV (reference sequence). The CDR3 runs 14 residues. The CDR3 loop reads CASSLSWRAETQYF. The CDR3 bases are TGTGCCAGCAGTTTATCTTGGCGGGCGGAGACCCAGTACTTC.

V and J are TRBV5-4 and TRBJ1-1; the D is unclear. V was shortened by 3 bases and J by 0 bases, with 9 bases between the two germline ends. The CDR3 contains 14 residues. CDR1 and CDR2 from the germline V gene are SGHNT and YYREEE (reference sequence). CDR3 amino acids: CASSSDTLNTEAFF. The CDR3 DNA sequence: TGTGCCAGCAGCTCTGACACGTTGAACACTGAAGCTTTCTTT.

In this sample, this clonotype turned up many times. The chain links TRBV12-3 or TRBV12-4 to TRBJ2-3; TRBD2 might be the D (6 bases). V gave up 3 bases and J gave up 4 bases, with 8 bases separating them. The length of the CDR3 is 13 residues. This CDR3 reads CASSFGGSDTQYF. The CDR3, as DNA: TGTGCCAGCAGTTTCGGGGGTTCAGATACGCAGTATTTT.